This TCR beta chain comes out of a study of regulatory T cells in long-lasting Graves disease. Through Arm-PCR of CDR3 regions and iRepertoire HTBI primers, TCR beta libraries were built. TCRdb processed the multiplex PCR reads anew with MiXCR; each CDR3 protein has one entry. The data hold some 240,000 distinct CDR3 sequences, with less than 20% observed a single time. Losses at the gene ends were 8 bases for V and 3 bases for J; bases not matched to a gene: 6. This CDR3 comprises 15 residues. Germline values: CDR1 MNHEY, CDR2 SVGEGT. Time point defined: newly diagnosed GD, antithyroid drugs for less than 3 months. RNA from PBMCs was the source of the TCR library. The same specimen was also included in a second study, on T cells in Graves' hyperthyroidism and ophthalmopathy. As reported in that work: Stable hyperthyroidism: no ophthalmopathy progression over 18 months of follow-up.

The sample consisted of peripheral blood mononuclear cells (PBMCs), taken at new diagnosis, from a patient treated with antithyroid drugs. The receptor was isolated from a woman in her thirties with Graves disease. The chain employs TRBV6-2 or TRBV6-3 and TRBJ2-5, with TRBD2 matching over 13 bases. The CDR3 nucleotides are TGTGCCAGCCGAAGACTAGCGGGGGGTGAAGAGACCCAGTACTTC. This translates into CASRRLAGGEETQYF.